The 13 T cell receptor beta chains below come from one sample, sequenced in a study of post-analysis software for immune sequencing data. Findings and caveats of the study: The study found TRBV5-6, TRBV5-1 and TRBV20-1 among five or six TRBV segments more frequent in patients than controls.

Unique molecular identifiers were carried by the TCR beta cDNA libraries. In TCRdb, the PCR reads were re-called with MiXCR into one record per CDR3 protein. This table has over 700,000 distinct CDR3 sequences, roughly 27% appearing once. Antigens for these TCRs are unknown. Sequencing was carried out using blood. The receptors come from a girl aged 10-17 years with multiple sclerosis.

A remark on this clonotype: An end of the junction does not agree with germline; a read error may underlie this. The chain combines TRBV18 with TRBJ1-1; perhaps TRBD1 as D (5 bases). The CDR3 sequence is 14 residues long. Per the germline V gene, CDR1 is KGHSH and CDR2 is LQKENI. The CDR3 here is CAGSPWTQNTEAFF. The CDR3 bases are TGTGCCGGCTCACCGTGGACACAAAACACTGAAGCTTTCTTT.

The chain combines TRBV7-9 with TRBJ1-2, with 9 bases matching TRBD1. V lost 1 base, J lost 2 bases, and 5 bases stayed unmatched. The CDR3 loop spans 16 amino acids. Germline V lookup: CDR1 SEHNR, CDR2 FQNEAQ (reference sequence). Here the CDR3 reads CASSLVDRGRNYGYTF. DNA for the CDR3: TGTGCCAGCAGCTTAGTGGACAGGGGACGGAACTATGGCTACACCTTC.

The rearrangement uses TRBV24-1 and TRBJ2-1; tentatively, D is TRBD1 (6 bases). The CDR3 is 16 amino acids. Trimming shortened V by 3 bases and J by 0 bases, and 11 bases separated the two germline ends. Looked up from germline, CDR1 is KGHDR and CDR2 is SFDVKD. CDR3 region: CATSDPQGNSYNEQFF. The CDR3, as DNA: TGTGCCACCAGTGATCCACAGGGAAACTCCTACAATGAGCAGTTCTTC.

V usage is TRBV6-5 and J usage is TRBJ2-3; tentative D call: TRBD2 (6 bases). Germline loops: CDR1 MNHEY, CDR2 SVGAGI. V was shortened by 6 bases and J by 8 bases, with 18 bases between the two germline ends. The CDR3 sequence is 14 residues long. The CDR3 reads CASRPPTRLATQYF. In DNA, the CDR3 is TGTGCCAGCAGACCCCCGACTAGGTTAGCTACGCAGTATTTT.

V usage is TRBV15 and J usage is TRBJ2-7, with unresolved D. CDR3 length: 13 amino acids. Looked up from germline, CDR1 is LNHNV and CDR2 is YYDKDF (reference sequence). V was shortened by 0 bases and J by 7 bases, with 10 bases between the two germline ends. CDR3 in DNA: TGTGCCACCAGCAGAGATCATGGGGTGGAGCAGTACTTC. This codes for CATSRDHGVEQYF.

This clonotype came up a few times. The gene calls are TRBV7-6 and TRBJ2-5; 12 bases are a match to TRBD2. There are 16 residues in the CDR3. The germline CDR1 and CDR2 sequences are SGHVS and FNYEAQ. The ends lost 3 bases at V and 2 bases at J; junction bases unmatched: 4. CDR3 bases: TGTGCCAGCAGCTTTACTAGCGGGAGGCTACAAGAGACCCAGTACTTC. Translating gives CASSFTSGRLQETQYF.

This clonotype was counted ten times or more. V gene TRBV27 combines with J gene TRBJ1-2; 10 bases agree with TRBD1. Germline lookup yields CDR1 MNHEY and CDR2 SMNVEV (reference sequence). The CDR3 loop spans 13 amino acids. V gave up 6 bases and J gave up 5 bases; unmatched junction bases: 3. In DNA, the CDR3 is TGTGCCAGCAGCCCGGGACAGGGGTATGGCTACACCTTC. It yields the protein CASSPGQGYGYTF.

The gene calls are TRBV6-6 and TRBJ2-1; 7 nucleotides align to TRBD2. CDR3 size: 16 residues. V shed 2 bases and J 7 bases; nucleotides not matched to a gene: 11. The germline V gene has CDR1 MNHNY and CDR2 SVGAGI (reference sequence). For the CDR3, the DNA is TGTGCCAGCAGTTACCCTGGGGGGGGTGAGAGGAATGAGCAGTTCTTC. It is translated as CASSYPGGGERNEQFF.

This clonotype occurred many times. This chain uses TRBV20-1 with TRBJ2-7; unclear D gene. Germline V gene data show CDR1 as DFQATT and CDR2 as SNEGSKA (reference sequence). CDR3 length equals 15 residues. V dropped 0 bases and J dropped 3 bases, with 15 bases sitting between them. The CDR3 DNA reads TGCAGTGCTAGAGATCTGGCGATCCCTAACTACGAGCAGTACTTC. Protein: CSARDLAIPNYEQYF.

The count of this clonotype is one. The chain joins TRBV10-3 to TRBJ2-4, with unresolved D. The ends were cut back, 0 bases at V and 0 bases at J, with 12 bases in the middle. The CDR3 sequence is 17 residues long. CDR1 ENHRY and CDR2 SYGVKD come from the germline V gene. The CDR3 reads CAISESGPPQAKNIQYF. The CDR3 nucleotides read TGTGCCATCAGTGAGTCTGGACCCCCCCAAGCCAAAAACATTCAGTACTTC.

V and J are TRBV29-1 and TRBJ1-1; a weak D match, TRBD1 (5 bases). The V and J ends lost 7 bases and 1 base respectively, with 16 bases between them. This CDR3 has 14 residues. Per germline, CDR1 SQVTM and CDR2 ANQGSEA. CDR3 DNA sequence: TGCAGCGGCCGACTTGGGGCGGAGAACACTGAAGCTTTCTTT. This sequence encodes CSGRLGAENTEAFF.

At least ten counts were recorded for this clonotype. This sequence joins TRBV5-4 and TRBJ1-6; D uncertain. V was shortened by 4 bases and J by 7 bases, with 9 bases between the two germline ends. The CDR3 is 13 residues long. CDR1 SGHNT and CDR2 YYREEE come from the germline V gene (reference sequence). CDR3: CASSLALNSPLHF. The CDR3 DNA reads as TGTGCCAGCAGCCTCGCCTTGAATTCACCCCTCCACTTT. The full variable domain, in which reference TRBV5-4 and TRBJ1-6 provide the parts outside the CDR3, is ETGVTQSPTHLIKTRGQQVTLRCSSQSGHNTVSWYQQALGQGPQFIFQYYREEENGRGNFPPRFSGLQFPNYSSELNVNALELDDSALYLCASSLALNSPLHFGNGTRLTVT.

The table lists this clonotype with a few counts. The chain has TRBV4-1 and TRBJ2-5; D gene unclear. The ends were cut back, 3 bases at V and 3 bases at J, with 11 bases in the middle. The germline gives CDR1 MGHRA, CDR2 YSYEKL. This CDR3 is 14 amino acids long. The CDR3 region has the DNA TGCGCCAGCAGCCAGCCGGATGAGGAAGAGACCCAGTACTTC. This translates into CASSQPDEEETQYF.